Below are 6 T cell receptor beta chains sequenced from a single sample in a study of blood T cells in healthy people across ages. Next came a second PCR, run for about 7 to 11 cycles, which used a sample-barcoded 5' primer along with a J-beta primer mix. TCRdb fed the 5' RACE reads into MiXCR, producing one record per CDR3 protein. The sample holds approximately 780,000 distinct CDR3 sequences, roughly 24% seen once. Another study also made use of these data, one on T cells of mothers and their children.

The sample comprised blood. The source of these receptors is a boy aged 10-17 years in good health.

This chain links TRBV7-9 with TRBJ2-5, with TRBD1 identical over 7 bases. The DNA end favors TRBJ2-7, so the J call may be wrong. The CDR3 sequence is 15 residues long. Germline V lookup: CDR1 SEHNR, CDR2 FQNEAQ (reference sequence). The CDR3 loop reads CASSSLEGAVNEQYF. CDR3 coding DNA: TGTGCCAGCAGCTCGCTCGAGGGGGCGGTAAACGAGCAGTACTTC.

A word on this clonotype: One junction end does not reproduce the germline sequence, and a read error may be involved. The chain's CDR3 is CASTPGSVDTQYF. The CDR3 nucleotides are TGTGCCAGCACACCAGGGTCAGTTGATACGCAGTATTTT. V and J are TRBV18 and TRBJ2-3, with D possibly matching TRBD1 (5 bases). This CDR3 spans 13 amino acids. Germline V CDR1 and CDR2: KGHSH, LQKENI.

This clonotype was detected only a few times. The genes are TRBV12-5 and TRBJ1-1, with TRBD1 as a possible D gene (6 bases). CDR1 and CDR2 (germline): LGHNT, FRNRAP. Trimming cost V 7 bases and J 1 base, with 13 bases left between them. The CDR3 sequence is 14 residues long. In DNA form, the CDR3 reads TGTGCTAGTGCCCCCGGGGGGCCGAACACTGAAGCTTTCTTT. This sequence encodes CASAPGGPNTEAFF.

This chain joins TRBV5-1 and TRBJ2-7, with 9 nucleotides matching TRBD1. Germline lookup yields CDR1 SGHRS and CDR2 YFSETQ. V trimming: 3 bases; J trimming: 3 bases; junction bases outside the gene matches: 4. The CDR3 sequence is 14 residues long. Written as DNA, the CDR3 is TGCGCCAGCAGCTCGGGACAGGGAAACTACGAGCAGTACTTC. Amino acids: CASSSGQGNYEQYF.

This clonotype was seen a handful of times. The chain carries TRBV4-2 and TRBJ1-1; D is possibly TRBD1 (5 bases). Trimming removed 1 base from V and 4 bases from J, with 13 bases in between. The germline V gene encodes CDR1 LGHNA and CDR2 YNFKEQ. CDR3 length: 15 residues. The CDR3 sequence is CASSQGGGRGTEAFF. The DNA of the CDR3 is TGTGCCAGCAGCCAAGGCGGGGGGAGGGGCACTGAAGCTTTCTTT.

This clonotype was observed a few times. This chain connects TRBV7-9 to TRBJ1-4; tentatively, D is TRBD1 (6 bases). This CDR3 has 15 residues. The V gene lost 7 bases and the J gene lost 3 bases, with 15 bases spanning the gap. From germline, CDR1 is SEHNR and CDR2 FQNEAQ (reference sequence). The CDR3 sequence: CASTQMGQSNEKLFF. CDR3 DNA sequence: TGTGCCAGCACCCAAATGGGACAATCTAATGAAAAACTGTTTTTT.